The 31 T cell receptor beta chains below all came from one sample that was sequenced in a study of shared clonotypes between healthy human individuals. This table comes from immunoSEQ multiplex PCR, and its TCRdb copy is limited to in-frame clones, with some not included. This table has fewer than 700,000 clones, around 78% appearing once. Sequenced: PBMCs. All receptors derive from a woman aged 40 to 49 in good health. Some clones in this sample may be carry-over from other donors' samples.

This chain joins TRBV7-9 and TRBJ1-2; no reliable D call. CDR3 length equals 15 residues. Deletions cut 8 bases from V and 5 bases from J, with 21 bases between. CDR1 is SEHNR, CDR2 FQNEAQ, per germline (reference sequence). The CDR3 region is CASLKVLNTSYGYTF. In nucleotides, the CDR3 is TGTGCCAGCCTCAAGGTACTGAACACAAGTTATGGCTACACCTTC.

The chain combines TRBV19 with TRBJ2-2, with D unclear. CDR1 is LNHDA, CDR2 SQIVND, per germline (reference sequence). The CDR3 contains 14 residues. Trimming shortened V by 1 base and J by 4 bases, and 7 bases separated the two germline ends. The CDR3 nucleotides read TGTGCCAGTAGTATAGGGGCAGCCACCGGGGAGCTGTTTTTT. It yields the protein CASSIGAATGELFF. The full variable domain, its missing parts supplied by reference TRBV19 and TRBJ2-2, is DGGITQSPKYLFRKEGQNVTLSCEQNLNHDAMYWYRQDPGQGLRLIYYSQIVNDFQKGDIAEGYSVSREKKESFPLTVTSAQKNPTAFYLCASSIGAATGELFFGEGSRLTVL.

This clone occurred a few times. Other DNA sequences in this sample translate to the same CDR3. The V gene is TRBV2, the J gene TRBJ2-1; D unresolved. CDR3 length: 13 amino acids. Trimming left V 1 base short and J 2 bases short, with 3 bases between. Germline V lookup: CDR1 SNHLY, CDR2 FYNNEI. Here the CDR3 DNA reads TGTGCCAGCAGTGAAGGGCCCTACAATGAGCAGTTCTTC. As protein: CASSEGPYNEQFF.

The chain recombines TRBV6-6 with TRBJ1-3; no firm D call. In germline, CDR1 is MNHNY, CDR2 SVGAGI (reference sequence). The CDR3 is made up of 14 amino acids. Trimming cost V 2 bases and J 1 base, with 6 bases left between them. CDR3 protein: CASSYAASGNTIYF. The CDR3 DNA is TGTGCCAGCAGTTACGCAGCTTCTGGAAACACCATATATTTT.

In this sample, this clone turned up many times. Other DNA sequences in the sample encode the same CDR3. The chain combines TRBV5-1 with TRBJ1-1; 9 nucleotides line up with TRBD1. Unmatched junction bases numbered 8, after V lost 4 bases and J lost 4 bases. The germline CDR1 and CDR2 sequences are SGHRS and YFSETQ. The CDR3 sequence is 15 residues long. DNA of the CDR3: TGCGCCAGCAGCACGGGACAGGGAGGGAGCACTGAAGCTTTCTTT. Translating it yields CASSTGQGGSTEAFF.

This CDR3 is CASSTVDVRAYGYTF. CDR3 coding DNA: TGTGCCAGTAGTACCGTCGACGTAAGGGCTTATGGCTACACCTTC. J is TRBJ1-2 and V is TRBV19, with D uncertain. This CDR3 spans 15 amino acids. V lost 4 bases and J 5 bases, leaving 17 bases between the germline ends. The germline V gene has CDR1 LNHDA and CDR2 SQIVND (reference sequence). Using reference TRBV19 and TRBJ1-2 for the parts outside the CDR3, the full variable domain is DGGITQSPKYLFRKEGQNVTLSCEQNLNHDAMYWYRQDPGQGLRLIYYSQIVNDFQKGDIAEGYSVSREKKESFPLTVTSAQKNPTAFYLCASSTVDVRAYGYTFGSGTRLTVV.

This rearrangement joins TRBV10-3 to TRBJ1-1; 8 positions match TRBD1. The junction had 8 bases not matched to a gene; V was cut back by 4 bases and J by 4 bases. The CDR3 contains 15 residues. The germline V gene has CDR1 ENHRY and CDR2 SYGVKD. The CDR3 DNA sequence: TGTGCCATCAGTGGGAAACAGGGGGTGAGCACTGAAGCTTTCTTT. Translating it yields CAISGKQGVSTEAFF.

There are a few counts of this clone. Other DNA variants within this sample encode the same CDR3. This chain uses TRBV6-1 with TRBJ2-2, with 7 bases identical to TRBD1. The CDR3 contains 15 residues. Germline V CDR1 and CDR2: MNHNS, SASEGT. Trimming took 5 bases from V and 7 from J; bases not matched to a gene: 10. In DNA, the CDR3 is TGTGCCAGCAGTTCCGGGACAGTCTTAAGCGGGGAGCTGTTTTTT. It encodes CASSSGTVLSGELFF.

The gene calls are TRBV7-2 and TRBJ2-1; TRBD2 aligns across 12 bases. The ends lost 6 bases at V and 3 bases at J; junction bases unmatched: 12. The germline V gene encodes CDR1 SGHTA and CDR2 FQGNSA. This CDR3 region has 18 residues. The chain's CDR3 is CASSSGTSGYRDYNEQFF. The CDR3 DNA reads as TGTGCCAGCAGTTCCGGGACTAGCGGGTATCGGGACTACAATGAGCAGTTCTTC. The variable domain in full, completed from reference TRBV7-2 and TRBJ2-1, reads GAGVSQSPSNKVTEKGKDVELRCDPISGHTALYWYRQSLGQGLEFLIYFQGNSAPDKSGLPSDRFSAERTGGSVSTLTIQRTQQEDSAVYLCASSSGTSGYRDYNEQFFGPGTRLTVL.

This chain joins TRBV5-6 and TRBJ1-2, with D possibly TRBD1 on 6 matching bases. This CDR3 region has 15 residues. Germline assignment: CDR1 SGHDT and CDR2 YYEEEE. V was clipped by 0 bases and J by 4 bases, with 13 bases between them. The CDR3, as DNA: TGTGCCAGCAGCTTGGAGTTCAGGGGTGCCTATGGCTACACCTTC. This translates into CASSLEFRGAYGYTF.

V usage is TRBV7-7 and J usage is TRBJ2-5; D perhaps matches TRBD2 (6 bases). V was shortened by 1 base and J by 5 bases, with 11 bases between the two germline ends. CDR1 is SSHAT, CDR2 FNYEAQ, per germline (reference sequence). This CDR3 comprises 14 residues. CDR3 sequence (DNA): TGTGCCAGCAGCTTAGATCGGGGGTCGGAGACCCAGTACTTC. It translates to CASSLDRGSETQYF. Drawing the rest from reference TRBV7-7 and TRBJ2-5, the complete variable domain is GAGVSQSPRYKVTKRGQDVTLRCDPISSHATLYWYQQALGQGPEFLTYFNYEAQPDKSGLPSDRFSAERPEGSISTLTIQRTEQRDSAMYRCASSLDRGSETQYFGPGTRLLVL.

The V call is TRBV19, the J call TRBJ1-5; D is undetermined. Germline CDR1 LNHDA, CDR2 SQIVND (reference sequence). V was clipped by 3 bases and J by 6 bases, with 12 bases between them. CDR3 length: 14 amino acids. The chain's CDR3 is CASSIGWEGQPQHF. CDR3 DNA sequence: TGTGCCAGTAGTATCGGATGGGAGGGTCAGCCCCAGCATTTT.

This rearrangement joins TRBV5-4 to TRBJ2-7; the D is unclear. CDR3 length: 15 residues. CDR1 is SGHNT and CDR2 is YYREEE in the germline V gene (reference sequence). V shed 2 bases and J shed 3 bases, with 15 bases lying between them. The CDR3 DNA sequence: TGTGCCAGCAGCTTTGGTACAGTTGAAGTCTACGAGCAGTACTTC. Translation: CASSFGTVEVYEQYF.

CDR3: CASSNDRLNTEAFF. The CDR3, as DNA: TGTGCCAGCAGCAACGACAGGCTGAACACTGAAGCTTTCTTT. The gene calls are TRBV6-1 and TRBJ1-1, with a tentative D call TRBD1 (6 bases). The CDR3 length is 14 residues. CDR1 and CDR2 from the germline V gene are MNHNS and SASEGT. Trimming shortened V by 6 bases and J by 0 bases, and 11 bases separated the two germline ends.

This chain joins TRBV7-2 and TRBJ2-2; no clear D. Germline V lookup: CDR1 SGHTA, CDR2 FQGNSA. The V gene lost 2 bases and the J gene lost 9 bases, with 4 bases spanning the gap. The CDR3 totals 11 residues. The CDR3 DNA reads as TGTGCCAGCAGCTTAAACCGGGAGCTGTTTTTT. Protein sequence: CASSLNRELFF.

Of note for this clone: A far larger clone is just one base off, so this is likely a read error. The DNA of the CDR3 is TGTGCCTGGGGTGTAGGGGGTGACTATAGCAATCAGCCCCAGCATTTT. Its protein is CAWGVGGDYSNQPQHF. The V call is TRBV30, the J call TRBJ1-5; tentative D call: TRBD1 (6 bases). Germline lookup yields CDR1 GTSNPN and CDR2 SVGIG (reference sequence). CDR3 length: 16 residues.

The chain has TRBV2 and TRBJ1-2; no firm D call. CDR3 length: 12 amino acids. Germline CDR1 reads SNHLY; CDR2 reads FYNNEI. The V end was cut by 1 base, the J end by 5 bases, with 5 bases between. The CDR3 sequence: CASSEERYGYTF. CDR3 bases: TGTGCCAGCAGTGAAGAACGGTATGGCTACACCTTC.

V gene TRBV27 combines with J gene TRBJ2-7, with D hard to call. V shed 6 bases and J shed 0 bases, with 12 bases lying between them. This CDR3 has 14 residues. CDR1 MNHEY and CDR2 SMNVEV come from the germline V gene (reference sequence). CDR3 sequence reads: CASSPHRRSYEQYF. The CDR3 DNA reads TGTGCCAGCAGCCCGCACAGACGCTCCTACGAGCAGTACTTC.

The chain employs TRBV7-9 and TRBJ2-5; 8 bases fit TRBD1. V lost 6 bases and J lost 5; bases outside the gene matches: 8. The CDR3 has 14 residues. Germline CDR1 is SEHNR and CDR2 is FQNEAQ (reference sequence). DNA for the CDR3: TGTGCCAGCAGTCAACAGGGGGTGTGGGAGACCCAGTACTTC. The encoded protein is CASSQQGVWETQYF.

On this clone: This may be a read error, as it is one base from a much larger clone. The same CDR3 can be traced to other DNA sequences in this sample. This chain connects TRBV1 to TRBJ2-3; TRBD2, as called in the table, went unchecked against the DNA. TRBV1 is reported as a pseudogene. This CDR3 contains 18 residues. CDR3 sequence reads: CTSTPQGVAGGLSGTQYF. The CDR3 coding sequence is TGCACCAGCACCCCACAAGGGGTGGCGGGAGGCCTATCTGGGACACAGTATTTT.

This chain links TRBV19 with TRBJ2-3, with D perhaps TRBD1 (5 bases). V was cut by 6 bases and J by 0 bases, with 10 bases left in between. CDR3 length equals 14 residues. CDR1 and CDR2 from the germline V gene are LNHDA and SQIVND (reference sequence). CDR3 sequence: CASSPTVSTDTQYF. The CDR3 nucleotides read TGTGCCAGTAGCCCGACAGTCAGCACAGATACGCAGTATTTT.

This clone was observed a few times. A much larger clonotype is one base distant, so this may be a read error. The same CDR3 arises from other DNA sequences in this sample as well. CDR3 in amino acids: CASSPGLAGAKNIQYF. CDR3 sequence (DNA): TGTGCCAGCAGCCCAGGACTAGCGGGCGCCAAAAACATTCAGTACTTC. The rearrangement joins TRBV11-3 to TRBJ2-4; 11 nucleotides line up with TRBD2. Germline V gene sequence: CDR1 SGHNT, CDR2 YENEEA. This CDR3 is 16 amino acids long. The ends lost 5 bases at V and 1 base at J; junction bases unmatched: 4.

The rearrangement links TRBV11-3 to TRBJ2-7; possibly TRBD1 for D (6 bases). The CDR3 has 15 amino acids. Deletions cut 5 bases from V and 2 bases from J, with 16 bases between. Germline values: CDR1 SGHNT, CDR2 YENEEA. DNA of the CDR3: TGTGCCAGCAGCCCAGGGACACCTAATACCTACGAGCAGTACTTC. Its translation is CASSPGTPNTYEQYF.

This clone was seen a few times. Possible read error: a much larger clone is one base away. Other DNA sequences in the sample encode the same CDR3. The chain uses TRBV30 and TRBJ1-3; D is possibly TRBD1 (5 bases). V was shortened by 1 base and J by 1 base, with 11 bases between the two germline ends. CDR1 and CDR2 from the germline V gene are GTSNPN and SVGIG (reference sequence). CDR3 size: 15 residues. The CDR3 DNA follows: TGTGCCTGGAGTGCTGACAGACATTCTGGAAACACCATATATTTT. It specifies CAWSADRHSGNTIYF.

This clone occurred once. J is TRBJ1-5 and V is TRBV7-2; tentatively, D is TRBD1 (6 bases). The CDR3 length is 16 residues. The V end was cut by 1 base, the J end by 6 bases, with 16 bases between. Per germline, CDR1 SGHTA and CDR2 FQGNSA. CDR3 sequence reads: CASSLVPGGVSQPQHF. CDR3 nucleotides: TGTGCCAGCAGCTTAGTCCCCGGGGGCGTTAGTCAGCCCCAGCATTTT.

The chain uses TRBV7-2 and TRBJ2-7; 7 bases line up with TRBD2. Germline CDR1 is SGHTA and CDR2 is FQGNSA. Losses at the gene ends were 5 bases for V and 6 bases for J; bases not matched to a gene: 10. The CDR3 contains 14 residues. The CDR3 nucleotides read TGTGCCAGCAGCCGGGAGGCGGCGAGGGGCGAGCAGTACTTC. Its translation is CASSREAARGEQYF.

The genes are TRBV28 and TRBJ2-2, with unresolved D. CDR1 and CDR2 (germline): MDHEN, SYDVKM. CDR3 length equals 13 residues. V was pared by 6 bases and J by 6 bases, with 11 bases between. The CDR3 loop is CASRSEESGELFF. The CDR3 coding sequence is TGTGCCAGCAGGTCTGAAGAGTCCGGGGAGCTGTTTTTT.

The chain employs TRBV7-6 and TRBJ1-4; perhaps TRBD1 as D (5 bases). Germline V gene data show CDR1 as SGHVS and CDR2 as FNYEAQ. CDR3 length: 15 amino acids. V lost 0 bases, J lost 3 bases, and 8 bases lay in between. CDR3 bases: TGTGCCAGCAGCTTAGCAGGGGTGGCTAATGAAAAACTGTTTTTT. Its translation: CASSLAGVANEKLFF. The variable domain in full, completed from reference TRBV7-6 and TRBJ1-4, reads GAGVSQSPRYKVTKRGQDVALRCDPISGHVSLYWYRQALGQGPEFLTYFNYEAQQDKSGLPNDRFSAERPEGSISTLTIQRTEQRDSAMYRCASSLAGVANEKLFFGSGTQLSVL.

A single count supports this clone. The chain recombines TRBV27 with TRBJ2-3; 7 positions match TRBD2. V lost 10 bases to trimming and J lost 3 bases; unmatched junction nucleotides: 10. CDR1 and CDR2 from the germline V gene are MNHEY and SMNVEV (reference sequence). This CDR3 has 14 residues. The chain's CDR3 is CATKAGRGTDTQYF. CDR3 nucleotide sequence: TGTGCCACCAAAGCGGGAAGGGGAACAGATACGCAGTATTTT.

The V and J genes are TRBV27 and TRBJ2-7; unclear D gene. CDR1 is MNHEY and CDR2 is SMNVEV in the germline V gene (reference sequence). This CDR3 is built from 16 residues. Trimming stripped 5 bases from V and 3 bases from J, with 20 bases between. The CDR3 sequence: CASSHSSTPSGYEQYF. CDR3 DNA sequence: TGTGCCAGCAGTCATTCATCTACTCCCTCGGGCTACGAGCAGTACTTC.

The CDR3 nucleotides are TGTGCCAGCAGCTTTACTAGCGGGAGTGAAGAGCAGTACTTC. Translated, it gives CASSFTSGSEEQYF. This chain connects TRBV7-9 to TRBJ2-7; 11 bases agree with TRBD2. The V gene's germline CDR1 is SEHNR and CDR2 FQNEAQ (reference sequence). CDR3 length: 14 residues. V gave up 3 bases and J gave up 7 bases; unmatched junction bases: 5.